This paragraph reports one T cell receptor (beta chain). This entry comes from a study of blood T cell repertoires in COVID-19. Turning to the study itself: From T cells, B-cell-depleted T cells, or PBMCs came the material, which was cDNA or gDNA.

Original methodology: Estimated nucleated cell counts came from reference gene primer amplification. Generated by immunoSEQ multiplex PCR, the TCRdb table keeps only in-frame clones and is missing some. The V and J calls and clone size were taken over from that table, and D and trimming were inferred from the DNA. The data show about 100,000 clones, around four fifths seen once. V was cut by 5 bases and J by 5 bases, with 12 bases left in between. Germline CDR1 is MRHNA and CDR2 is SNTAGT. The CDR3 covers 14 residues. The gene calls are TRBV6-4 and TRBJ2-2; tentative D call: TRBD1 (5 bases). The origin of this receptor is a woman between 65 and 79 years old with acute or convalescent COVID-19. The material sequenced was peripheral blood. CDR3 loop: CASSLSDRTGELFF. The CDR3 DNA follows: TGTGCCAGCAGTTTGTCCGACAGAACCGGGGAGCTGTTTTTT.